This TCR beta chain appears in the sequencing data of a study of T cell responses to AZD1222 COVID-19 vaccine (dated by TCRdb to the early 2020s). Notes on the research overall: AZD1222 recipients with second doses at about 4 weeks or about 12 weeks were pooled, because spike-specific TCR depth and breadth did not differ between schedules. TCR sequencing was performed for roughly 240 trial participants, of whom around 200 were given two doses of AZD1222 and roughly 25 were given two doses of MenACWY control vaccine. Trial participants were enrolled by age into subgroups of 18-55, 56-69 and 70-plus years, and around 150, 28 and 57 TCR-sequenced participants, respectively, were included in these subgroups.

Here is what the overall study found, with its caveats: Conclusions about previously exposed vaccinees are limited because only six or seven AZD1222 recipients were SARS-CoV-2 seropositive at baseline. Participants were mostly white British and included more females than males, and it was suggested by the authors that clonal diversity may have been underestimated. The whole spike protein was spanned by vaccine-associated CD4 TCRs, and dominant responses were seen in regions 160-218 and 743-854. After two AZD1222 doses, spike-specific TCR breadth and depth were significantly higher than at day 0 and than in MenACWY recipients. The 56-69-year group was small, and its depth increase did not reach significance, likely because of low power. Epitopes outside the regions mutated in the B.1.351 and B.1.1.7 variants were reportedly recognized by nearly half of the unique spike-specific TCRs. Because no day 14 peak-response samples were available, the repertoires could be characterized only after the peak T cell response.

On this clone itself: Its binding antigen is unknown. Nothing much larger sits one base from this clone, and base qualities are not available.

The label giving this sample's time point can be read as: baseline before first vaccination. Vaccinee samples came from UK trials COV001 and COV002, including a single-blind randomized controlled phase 2/3 trial of AZD1222 (ChAdOx1 nCoV-19) in healthy adults. For TCRbeta chain sequencing, PBMC samples from trial participants were taken at day 0 and at day 28 after the second dose. The CDR3 regions of human TCRbeta chains were analyzed by immunosequencing. The published analysis was carried out like this. Repertoire TCRs were matched against a reference library of SARS-CoV-2-specific TCRs generated with the MIRA antigen-specificity platform. Breadth was defined as the fraction of unique TCRs that were SARS-CoV-2-associated. Depth was defined as the fraction of total T cells that were SARS-CoV-2-associated. Each spike-specific TCR was assigned to its reactive spike region and to a CD4 or CD8 class using the MIRA data. Log10-transformed breadth and depth values were compared by one-way ANOVA with Sidak's multiple comparisons tests. Entries here come from immuneACCESS through TCRdb and include only in-frame sequences with V and J called. Some clones fail to appear in such tables; in the studies checked, an unresolved V gene covers under half of the shortfall, and the cause of the remainder is unknown. V and J calls and clone size are copied from that table; D and trimming were computed from the DNA. This sample is represented by 82,000 or so clones; approximately 91% of them were singletons. Around 4.9% of the sample is held by the ten biggest clonotypes.

This TCR came from an adult in good health. Sequenced here: peripheral blood, sampled on day 0 of AZD1222 vaccination.

The CDR3: CASSPGDREFTDTQYF. The sequenced DNA is TGTGCCAGCAGTCCGGGGGACAGGGAGTTTACAGATACGCAGTATTTT. The sequence joins TRBV28 to TRBJ2-3, with TRBD1 matching 9 junction bases. The CDR3 starts with the cysteine, ends with the phenylalanine, and has 16 residues. Only CDR3 DNA is held: 48 bases, read in frame from base 1. Trimming takes 5 bases off V and 3 bases off J; junction bases not matched to a gene: 9. Per the germline V gene, MDHEN is the CDR1 and SYDVKM is the CDR2.